This T cell receptor beta chain was retrieved from a study of shared clonotypes between healthy human individuals. Method: immunoSEQ multiplex PCR; TCRdb's copy keeps in-frame clones and lacks some. Among around 600,000 clones, roughly 96% were seen once, and the ten largest hold over 0.1%. The CDR3 extends over 15 amino acids. Trimming left V 3 bases short and J 0 bases short, with 11 bases between. The germline gives CDR1 SGHVS, CDR2 FQNEAQ. Naive CD8 cells, CD45RO-negative and positively selected for CCR7, excluded terminally differentiated effector memory CD45RA+ cells. The sequence was collected from a woman in her twenties or thirties in good health. The chain carries TRBV7-8 and TRBJ1-1; D call uncertain. The sample comprised naive CD8+ T cells sorted from blood. The CDR3 sequence is CASSFRDRMNTEAFF. CDR3 DNA: TGTGCCAGCAGCTTTCGCGATAGAATGAACACTGAAGCTTTCTTT.